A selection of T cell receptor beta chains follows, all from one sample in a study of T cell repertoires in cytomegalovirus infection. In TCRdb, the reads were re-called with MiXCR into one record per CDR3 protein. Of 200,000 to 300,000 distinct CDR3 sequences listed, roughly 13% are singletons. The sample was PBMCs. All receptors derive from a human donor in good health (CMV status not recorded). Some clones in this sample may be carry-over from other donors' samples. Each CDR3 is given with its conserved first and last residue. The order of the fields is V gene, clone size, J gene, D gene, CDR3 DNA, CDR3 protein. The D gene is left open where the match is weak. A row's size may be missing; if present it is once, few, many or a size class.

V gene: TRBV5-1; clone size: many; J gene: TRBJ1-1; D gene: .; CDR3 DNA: TGCGCCAGCAGCTTGGAAGGGAACACTGAAGCTTTCTTT; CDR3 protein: CASSLEGNTEAFF
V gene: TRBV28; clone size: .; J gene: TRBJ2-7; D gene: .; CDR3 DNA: TGTGCCAGCAGTTTGCGGGCTTCACTTTCCTACGAGCAGTACTTC; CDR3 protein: CASSLRASLSYEQYF
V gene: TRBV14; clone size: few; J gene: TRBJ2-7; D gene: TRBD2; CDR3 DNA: TGTGCCAGCAGCCAAGAACGGAGACTAGCGGGGCCCTACGAGCAGTACTTC; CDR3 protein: CASSQERRLAGPYEQYF
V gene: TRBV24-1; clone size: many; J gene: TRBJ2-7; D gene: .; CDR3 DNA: TGTGCCACCAGTGATTTGTCGGTGGACGAGCAGTACTTC; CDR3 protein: CATSDLSVDEQYF
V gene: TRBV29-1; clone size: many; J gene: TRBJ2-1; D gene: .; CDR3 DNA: TGCAGCGGGATGAATAACAGGGGAGGGGATGAGCAGTTCTTC; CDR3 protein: CSGMNNRGGDEQFF
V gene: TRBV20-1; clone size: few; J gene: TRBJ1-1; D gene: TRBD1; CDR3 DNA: TGCAGTGCTAGACAAACAGGGGGTTACACTGAAGCTTTCTTT; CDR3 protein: CSARQTGGYTEAFF
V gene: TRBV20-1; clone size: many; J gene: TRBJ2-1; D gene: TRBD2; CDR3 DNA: TGCAGTGGGCGGTTACTAGCGGGAGGGAGAAATGAGCAGTTCTTC; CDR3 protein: CSGRLLAGGRNEQFF
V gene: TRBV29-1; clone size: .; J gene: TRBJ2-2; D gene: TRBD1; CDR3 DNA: TGCAGCGTCGGAGATAGGCAGGGGGCGACCGGGGAGCTGTTTTTT; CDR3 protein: CSVGDRQGATGELFF
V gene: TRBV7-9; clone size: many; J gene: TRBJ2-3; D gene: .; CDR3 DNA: TGTGCCAGCAGCCTGGACGGCTTAGATACGCAGTATTTT; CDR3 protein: CASSLDGLDTQYF
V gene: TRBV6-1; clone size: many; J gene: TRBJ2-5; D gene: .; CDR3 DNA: TGTGCCAGCAGAAGGTCGGAGACCGGGACCAAACAAGAGACCCAGTACTTC; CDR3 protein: CASRRSETGTKQETQYF
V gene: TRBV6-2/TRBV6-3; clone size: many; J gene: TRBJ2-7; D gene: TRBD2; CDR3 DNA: TGTGCCAGCAGGCCCGGGAGGTTTTTTAATGACGAGCAGTACTTC; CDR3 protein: CASRPGRFFNDEQYF
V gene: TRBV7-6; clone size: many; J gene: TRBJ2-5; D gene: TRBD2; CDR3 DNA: TGTGCCAGCAGCTTAGGAGGTCGGAGCGGGGGGGCCTTCGGAGAGACCCAGTACTTC; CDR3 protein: CASSLGGRSGGAFGETQYF
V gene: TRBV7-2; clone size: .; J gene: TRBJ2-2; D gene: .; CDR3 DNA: TGTGCCAGCAGCCTCATGGCCGAAGTCTCCGGGGAGCTGTTTTTT; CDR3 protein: CASSLMAEVSGELFF
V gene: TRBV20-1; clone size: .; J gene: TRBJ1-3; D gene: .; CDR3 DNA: TGCAGTGCTAGAGACCTTTTGGTGTCTAGCTCTGGAAACACCATATATTTT; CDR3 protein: CSARDLLVSSSGNTIYF
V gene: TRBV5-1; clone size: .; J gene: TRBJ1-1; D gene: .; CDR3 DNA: TGCGCCAGCAGCCCCCTAACATTCGGGACGGTGAACACTGAAGCTTTCTTT; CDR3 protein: CASSPLTFGTVNTEAFF
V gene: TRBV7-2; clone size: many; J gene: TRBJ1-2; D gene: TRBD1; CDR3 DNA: TGTGCCAGCAGCTCGACAGGGGGCCTTAACTATGGCTACACCTTC; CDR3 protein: CASSSTGGLNYGYTF
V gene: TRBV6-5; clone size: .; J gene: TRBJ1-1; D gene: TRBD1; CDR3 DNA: TGTGCCAGCAGTTACACAGGGGTAGGAACTGAAGCTTTCTTT; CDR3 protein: CASSYTGVGTEAFF
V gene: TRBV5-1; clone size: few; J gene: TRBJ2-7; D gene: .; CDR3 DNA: TGCGCCAGCAGTCCCAGGGGTCCCTCCTACGAGCAGTACTTC; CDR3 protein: CASSPRGPSYEQYF
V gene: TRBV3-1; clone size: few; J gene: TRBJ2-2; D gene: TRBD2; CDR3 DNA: TGTGCCAGCAGGCCCGGGACTAGGAACACCGGGGAGCTGTTTTTT; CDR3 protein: CASRPGTRNTGELFF
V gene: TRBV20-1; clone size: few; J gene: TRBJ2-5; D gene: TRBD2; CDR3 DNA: TGCAGTGCTAGAAATGCGGGAGGTGGAGAGACCCAGTACTTC; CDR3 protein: CSARNAGGGETQYF
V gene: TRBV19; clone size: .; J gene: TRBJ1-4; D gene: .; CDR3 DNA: TGTGCCAGTAGTACCCGTCAGGCGGGGAGACAAAAACTGTCTTTT; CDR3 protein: CASSTRQAGRQKLSF
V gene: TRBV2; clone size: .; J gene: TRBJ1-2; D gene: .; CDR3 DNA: TGTGCCACCACCTGGGAAGGGGATGGCTACACCTTC; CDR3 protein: CATTWEGDGYTF
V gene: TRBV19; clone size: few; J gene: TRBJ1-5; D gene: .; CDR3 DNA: TGTGCCAGTGGACAGACGGTGAACGGTAATCAGCCCCAGCATTTT; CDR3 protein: CASGQTVNGNQPQHF
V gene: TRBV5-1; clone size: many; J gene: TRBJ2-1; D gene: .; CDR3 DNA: TGCGCCAGCAGCTTGAGGACAAATGAGCAGTTCTTC; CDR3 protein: CASSLRTNEQFF
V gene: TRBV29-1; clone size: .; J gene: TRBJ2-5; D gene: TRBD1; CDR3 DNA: TGCAGCGCGCAGCCCGGGACAGGGCTGGGAGGGACCCAGTACTTC; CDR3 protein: CSAQPGTGLGGTQYF
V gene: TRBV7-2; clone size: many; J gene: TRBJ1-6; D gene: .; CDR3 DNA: TGTGCCAGCAGCCGGACAGCTTATAATTCACCCCTCCACTTT; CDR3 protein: CASSRTAYNSPLHF
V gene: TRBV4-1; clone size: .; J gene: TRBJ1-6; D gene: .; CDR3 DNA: TGCGCCAGCAGCCCTGGGATTTCCTTCCCAGAAAATAATTCACCCCTCCACTTT; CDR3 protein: CASSPGISFPENNSPLHF
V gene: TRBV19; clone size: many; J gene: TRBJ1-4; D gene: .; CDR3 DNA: TGTGCCAGTAGTCGGGGATTAGGATCTACTAATGAAAAACTGTTTTTT; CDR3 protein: CASSRGLGSTNEKLFF
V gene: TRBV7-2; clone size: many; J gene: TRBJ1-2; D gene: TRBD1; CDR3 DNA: TGTGCCAGCAGCGGTCGACAGGGGGAACAAGATAGCTACACCTTC; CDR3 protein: CASSGRQGEQDSYTF
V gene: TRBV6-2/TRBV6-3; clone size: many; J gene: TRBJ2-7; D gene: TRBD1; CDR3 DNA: TGTGCCAGCAGTACTCACAGGGGTTGGGACGAGCAGTACTTC; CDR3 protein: CASSTHRGWDEQYF
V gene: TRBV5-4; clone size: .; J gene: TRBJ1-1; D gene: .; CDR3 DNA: TGTGCCAGCAGCCCGGAGGTAGGGAGAGGGGTCACTGAAGCTTTCTTT; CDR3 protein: CASSPEVGRGVTEAFF
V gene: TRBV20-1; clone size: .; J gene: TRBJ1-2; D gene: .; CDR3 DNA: TGCAGTGCTACCTCCCCGTCCCTTAACTATGGCTACACCTTC; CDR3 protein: CSATSPSLNYGYTF
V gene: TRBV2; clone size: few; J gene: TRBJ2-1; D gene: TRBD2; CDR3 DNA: TGTGCCAGCAGACTAGCGGGAGACCTAACCCTTTCCAATGAGCAGTTCTTC; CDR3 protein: CASRLAGDLTLSNEQFF
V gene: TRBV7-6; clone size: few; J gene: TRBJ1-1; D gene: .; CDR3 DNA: TGTGCCAGCAGCCGGACGGCCGGTGAAGCTTTCTTT; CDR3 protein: CASSRTAGEAFF
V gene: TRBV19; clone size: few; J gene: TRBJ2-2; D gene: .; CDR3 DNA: TGTGCCAGCGAGGGGGGGATCACCGGGGAGCTGTTTTTT; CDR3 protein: CASEGGITGELFF
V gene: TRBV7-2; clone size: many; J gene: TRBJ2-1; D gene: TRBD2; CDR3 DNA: TGTGCCAGCAGCTTATATGGACTAGCGGATGTTAGCTCCTACAATGAGCAGTTCTTC; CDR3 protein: CASSLYGLADVSSYNEQFF
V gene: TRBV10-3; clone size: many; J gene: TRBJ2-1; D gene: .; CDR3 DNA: TGTGCCATCAGTGCCCAGGGTAGCTCCTACAATGAGCAGTTCTTC; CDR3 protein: CAISAQGSSYNEQFF
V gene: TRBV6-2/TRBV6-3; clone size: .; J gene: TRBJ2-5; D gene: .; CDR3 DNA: TGTGCCAGCAGTTATCCCGGGGTAGAGACCCAGTACTTC; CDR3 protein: CASSYPGVETQYF
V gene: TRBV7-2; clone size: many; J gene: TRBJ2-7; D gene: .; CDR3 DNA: TGTGCCAGCAGCTTAGCCCACTTCTCCTACGAGCAGTACTTC; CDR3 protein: CASSLAHFSYEQYF
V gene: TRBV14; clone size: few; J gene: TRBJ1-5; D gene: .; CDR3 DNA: TGTGCCAGCAGCGAAGGCGAGCGAAGCAATCAGCCCCAGCATTTT; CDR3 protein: CASSEGERSNQPQHF
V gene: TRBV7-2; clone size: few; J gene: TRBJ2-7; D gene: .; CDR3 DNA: TGTGCCAGCAGCTACGGGTTTGAGCCGTACTTC; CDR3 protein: CASSYGFEPYF
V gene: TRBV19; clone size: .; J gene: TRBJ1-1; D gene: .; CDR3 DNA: TGTGCCAGTAGTATAGATACTGGGAACACTGAAGCTTTCTTT; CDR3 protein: CASSIDTGNTEAFF
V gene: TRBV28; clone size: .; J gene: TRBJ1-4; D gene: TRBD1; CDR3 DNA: TGTGCCAGCATGGGGACAGACAAACTGTTTTTT; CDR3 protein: CASMGTDKLFF
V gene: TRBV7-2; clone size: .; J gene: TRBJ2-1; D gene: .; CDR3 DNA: TGTGCCAGCAGCTTAGCGGACTTCGGTGAGCAGTTCTTC; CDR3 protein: CASSLADFGEQFF
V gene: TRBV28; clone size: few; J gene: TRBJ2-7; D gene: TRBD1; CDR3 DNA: TGTGCCAGCAGTTTATCAGGGGGCGGCTCGACCTACGAGCAGTACTTC; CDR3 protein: CASSLSGGGSTYEQYF
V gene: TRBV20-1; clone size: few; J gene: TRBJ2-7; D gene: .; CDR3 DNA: TGCAGTGCCCCATCAATCACAGCAACCTACGAGCAGTACTTC; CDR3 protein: CSAPSITATYEQYF
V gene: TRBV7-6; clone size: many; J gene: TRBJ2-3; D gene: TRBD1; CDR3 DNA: TGTGCCAGCAGCAAAAACCGGGACAGGGGGCTGGATACGCAGTATTTT; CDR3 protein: CASSKNRDRGLDTQYF
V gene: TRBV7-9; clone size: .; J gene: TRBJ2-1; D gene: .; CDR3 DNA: TGTGCCAGCAGCTTATTAAATCTCGTTCAACCGCTGGGGAATGACACCTACAATGAGCAGTTCTTC; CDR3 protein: CASSLLNLVQPLGNDTYNEQFF
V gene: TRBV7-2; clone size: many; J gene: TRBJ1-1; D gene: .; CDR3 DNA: TGTGCCAGCAGGTTTCAGGGGAGCACTGAAGCTTTCTTT; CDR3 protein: CASRFQGSTEAFF
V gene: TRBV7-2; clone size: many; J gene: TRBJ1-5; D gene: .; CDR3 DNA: TGTGCCAGCAGCCCCCTGGGGGGCCGGGGCAATCAGCCCCAGCATTTT; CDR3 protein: CASSPLGGRGNQPQHF
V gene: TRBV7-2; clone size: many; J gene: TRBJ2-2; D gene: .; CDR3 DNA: TGTGCCAGCAGCCCATACGGGACACCCATCTCGAACACCGGGGAGCTGTTTTTT; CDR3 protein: CASSPYGTPISNTGELFF
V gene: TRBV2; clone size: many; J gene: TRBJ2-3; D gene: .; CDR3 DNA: TGTGCCAGCAGTGATGGGCAGTCCGCCACAGATACGCAGTATTTT; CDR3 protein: CASSDGQSATDTQYF